This TCR beta chain was identified during a study of cytomegalovirus exposure and HLA in healthy donors. In the PCR, 60 Vbeta and 13 Jbeta primers were used. The data were produced by immunoSEQ multiplex PCR, yet TCRdb's version contains in-frame clones alone and is incomplete. The table shows about 140,000 clones, with just under 85% occurring only once. Study-level findings and limits: As was reported, the HLA-A and HLA-B alleles of most subjects were accurately predicted from TCR beta sequences. The majority of CMV-associated TCR beta chains were reported as apparently HLA-restricted in a later analysis. In a later analysis, across HLA loci, associated TCR counts were highest for DRB1, lowest for HLA-C. Reportedly, fewer N-insertions than the approximately 680-donor mean appeared in an Asian-associated ancestry cluster in a later analysis.

The trim removed 4 bases at V and 6 bases at J, leaving 19 bases unmatched. In germline, CDR1 is SGHDT, CDR2 YYEEEE. The CDR3 extends over 19 amino acids. This clone was picked up one time. Its antigen is unknown. The chain employs TRBV5-6 and TRBJ2-2, with 9 bases identical to TRBD2. Material for sequencing was PBMCs. The source of this sequence is a woman aged 55-70 years in good health and CMV-seropositive. CDR3 protein: CASSPDGAGGPRVPGELFF. CDR3 nucleotides: TGTGCCAGCAGCCCGGACGGGGCGGGAGGGCCGAGGGTCCCCGGGGAGCTGTTTTTT.